Below, one T cell receptor beta chain is given with its context. The entry originates in a study of cytomegalovirus exposure and HLA in healthy donors. TCRdb's copy holds only in-frame clones and misses some; the assay was immunoSEQ multiplex PCR. Found here are hundreds of thousands of clones, roughly 84% of them singletons; the top ten hold around 15%. CDR3 size: 16 residues. Trimming cost V 0 bases and J 0 bases, with 9 bases left between them. Germline CDR1 reads MGHRA; CDR2 reads YSYEKL. This clonotype was obtained from a woman under 40 in good health and CMV-seropositive. This chain connects TRBV4-1 to TRBJ2-4, with D uncertain. The sequenced sample was PBMCs. Written as DNA, the CDR3 is TGCGCCAGCAGCCAAGAACAGCACCTAGCCAAAAACATTCAGTACTTC. Encoded protein: CASSQEQHLAKNIQYF.